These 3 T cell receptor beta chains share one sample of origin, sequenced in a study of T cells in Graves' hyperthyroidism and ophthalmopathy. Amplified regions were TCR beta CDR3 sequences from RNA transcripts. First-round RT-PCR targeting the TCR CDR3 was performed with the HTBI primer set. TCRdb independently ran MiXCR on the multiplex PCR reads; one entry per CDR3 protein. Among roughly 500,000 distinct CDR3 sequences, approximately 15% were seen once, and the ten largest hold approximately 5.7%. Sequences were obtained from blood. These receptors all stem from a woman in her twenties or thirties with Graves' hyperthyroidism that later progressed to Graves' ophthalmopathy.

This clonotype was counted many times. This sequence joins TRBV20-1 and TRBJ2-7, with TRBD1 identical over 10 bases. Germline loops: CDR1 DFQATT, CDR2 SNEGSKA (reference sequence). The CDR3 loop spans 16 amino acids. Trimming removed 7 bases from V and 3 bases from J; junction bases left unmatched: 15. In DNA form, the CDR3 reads TGCAGTGTTACTTATGATCCGGGACAGGGGCGCTACGAGCAGTACTTC. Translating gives CSVTYDPGQGRYEQYF.

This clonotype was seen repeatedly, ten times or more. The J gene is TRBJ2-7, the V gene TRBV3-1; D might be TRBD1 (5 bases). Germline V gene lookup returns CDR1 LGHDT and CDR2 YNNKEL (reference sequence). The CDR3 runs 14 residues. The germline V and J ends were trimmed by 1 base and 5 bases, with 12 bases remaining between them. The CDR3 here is CASSQVEGVHEQYF. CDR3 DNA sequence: TGTGCCAGCAGCCAAGTTGAAGGGGTTCACGAGCAGTACTTC.

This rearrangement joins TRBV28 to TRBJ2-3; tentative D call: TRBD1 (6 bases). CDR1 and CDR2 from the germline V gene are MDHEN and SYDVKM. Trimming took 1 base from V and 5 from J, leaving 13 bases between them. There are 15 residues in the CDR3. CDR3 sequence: CASSLSEQGKDTQYF. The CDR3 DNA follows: TGTGCCAGCAGTTTATCGGAACAGGGTAAAGATACGCAGTATTTT.